This is a list of T cell receptor beta chains from one sample in a study of shared clonotypes between healthy human individuals. Sequencing used immunoSEQ multiplex PCR; TCRdb keeps in-frame clones, though not all of them. The sample carries hundreds of thousands of clones, 95% to 97% recorded once. Sequencing input: naive CD8+ T cells sorted from blood. The receptors originated from a man aged 30 to 45 in good health. CDR3s include the opening cysteine and the closing phenylalanine or tryptophan. The order of the fields is CDR3 protein, CDR3 DNA, D gene, J gene, V gene, CDR3 length, clone size. The D gene is left open where the match is weak. Size is stated for part of the rows, as once, few or many counts, or as a class when the clone is expanded.

CDR3: CASSSGVGFEAFF; DNA: TGTGCCAGCAGCTCGGGTGTGGGTTTTGAAGCTTTCTTT; D: NA; J: TRBJ1-1; V: TRBV5-4; length: 13; size: NA
CDR3: CASSVAEAVRELFF; DNA: TGTGCCAGCAGCGTAGCAGAGGCCGTTAGGGAGCTGTTTTTT; D: NA; J: TRBJ2-2; V: TRBV9; length: 14; size: NA
CDR3: CASSFGPDYEQYF; DNA: TGTGCCAGCAGCTTTGGGCCCGACTACGAGCAGTACTTC; D: NA; J: TRBJ2-7; V: TRBV7-6; length: 13; size: NA
CDR3: CAWTPGLAGGDPQYF; DNA: TGTGCCTGGACCCCGGGACTAGCGGGAGGCGACCCGCAGTATTTT; D: TRBD2; J: TRBJ2-3; V: TRBV30; length: 15; size: once
CDR3: CASSLGLAGNNEQFF; DNA: TGTGCCAGCAGCTTGGGACTAGCGGGAAACAATGAGCAGTTCTTC; D: TRBD2; J: TRBJ2-1; V: TRBV5-4; length: 15; size: NA
CDR3: CASSRGRQGGTEAFF; DNA: TGCGCCAGCAGCCGAGGAAGACAGGGGGGCACTGAAGCTTTCTTT; D: TRBD1; J: TRBJ1-1; V: TRBV4-1; length: 15; size: NA
CDR3: CASSSVGQIQETQYF; DNA: TGTGCCAGCAGCTCGGTAGGACAAATCCAAGAGACCCAGTACTTC; D: NA; J: TRBJ2-5; V: TRBV7-9; length: 15; size: NA
CDR3: CASSQPPSNEQFF; DNA: TGTGCCAGCAGCCAACCACCGAGCAATGAGCAGTTCTTC; D: NA; J: TRBJ2-1; V: TRBV11-3; length: 13; size: once
CDR3: CASSLGGREQYF; DNA: TGTGCCAGCAGCTTAGGAGGTAGGGAGCAGTACTTC; D: NA; J: TRBJ2-7; V: TRBV13; length: 12; size: NA
CDR3: CASSSSLDSPRYEQYF; DNA: TGTGCCAGCAGTTCCAGCCTGGACAGTCCCCGGTACGAGCAGTACTTC; D: NA; J: TRBJ2-7; V: TRBV6-5; length: 16; size: once
CDR3: CASSLEMDSPNVLTF; DNA: TGTGCCAGCAGCTTGGAAATGGACAGTCCCAACGTCCTGACTTTC; D: NA; J: TRBJ2-6; V: TRBV5-6; length: 15; size: NA
CDR3: CASSLVPGNTEAFF; DNA: TGTGCCAGCAGCTTAGTTCCAGGGAACACTGAAGCTTTCTTT; D: NA; J: TRBJ1-1; V: TRBV7-2; length: 14; size: once
CDR3: CASSPGTGREQYF; DNA: TGTGCCAGCAGCCCCGGGACAGGGCGGGAGCAGTACTTC; D: TRBD1; J: TRBJ2-7; V: TRBV7-3; length: 13; size: NA
CDR3: CSVAGTGNTGELFF; DNA: TGCAGCGTCGCCGGGACAGGGAACACCGGGGAGCTGTTTTTT; D: TRBD1; J: TRBJ2-2; V: TRBV29-1; length: 14; size: NA
CDR3: CAISDPLAGVTLNEQFF; DNA: TGTGCCATCAGTGACCCTCTAGCGGGAGTAACCCTCAATGAGCAGTTCTTC; D: TRBD2; J: TRBJ2-1; V: TRBV10-3; length: 17; size: NA
CDR3: CSVELPREGYEQYF; DNA: TGCAGCGTTGAACTCCCCAGGGAGGGGTACGAGCAGTACTTC; D: TRBD2; J: TRBJ2-7; V: TRBV29-1; length: 14; size: NA
CDR3: CSVEDRAWDNEQFF; DNA: TGCAGCGTTGAAGATCGCGCATGGGACAATGAGCAGTTCTTC; D: NA; J: TRBJ2-1; V: TRBV29-1; length: 14; size: NA
CDR3: CASSLRGRGTDTQYF; DNA: TGTGCCAGCAGCTTAAGGGGGAGGGGGACAGATACGCAGTATTTT; D: NA; J: TRBJ2-3; V: TRBV7-6; length: 15; size: NA
CDR3: CASSPTGTGETQYF; DNA: TGTGCCAGCAGTCCGACCGGGACAGGGGAGACCCAGTACTTC; D: TRBD1; J: TRBJ2-5; V: TRBV27; length: 14; size: NA
CDR3: CASSLGLGSERYEQYF; DNA: TGTGCCAGCAGCTTAGGATTGGGCAGTGAGAGGTACGAGCAGTACTTC; D: NA; J: TRBJ2-7; V: TRBV7-9; length: 16; size: NA
CDR3: CASSLGLAGKQSYEQYF; DNA: TGCGCCAGCAGCCTGGGACTAGCGGGGAAGCAATCCTACGAGCAGTACTTC; D: TRBD2; J: TRBJ2-7; V: TRBV5-1; length: 17; size: NA
CDR3: CASSPRQEDTQYF; DNA: TGTGCCAGCAGCCCCCGACAGGAAGATACGCAGTATTTT; D: NA; J: TRBJ2-3; V: TRBV7-9; length: 13; size: once
CDR3: CASSLRGQGYEQYF; DNA: TGCGCCAGCAGCTTGAGAGGACAGGGCTACGAGCAGTACTTC; D: TRBD1; J: TRBJ2-7; V: TRBV5-1; length: 14; size: once
CDR3: CASSYGQGRDYTF; DNA: TGTGCCAGTAGTTACGGACAGGGGAGAGACTACACCTTC; D: TRBD1; J: TRBJ1-2; V: TRBV19; length: 13; size: NA
CDR3: CASSKTGPYEQYF; DNA: TGTGCCAGTTCTAAGACAGGGCCCTACGAGCAGTACTTC; D: TRBD1; J: TRBJ2-7; V: TRBV27; length: 13; size: NA
CDR3: CSVEGADSTDTQYF; DNA: TGCAGCGTTGAGGGGGCAGATAGCACAGATACGCAGTATTTT; D: NA; J: TRBJ2-3; V: TRBV29-1; length: 14; size: NA
CDR3: CASRSGQGALFGNTIYF; DNA: TGTGCCAGCCGGAGCGGACAGGGGGCGCTTTTCGGAAACACCATATATTTT; D: TRBD1; J: TRBJ1-3; V: TRBV28; length: 17; size: NA
CDR3: CASSETYNEQFF; DNA: TGTGCCAGCAGTGAGACGTACAATGAGCAGTTCTTC; D: NA; J: TRBJ2-1; V: TRBV25-1; length: 12; size: once
CDR3: CASSELDSNTEAFF; DNA: TGTGCCAGCAGTGAACTAGACAGTAACACTGAAGCTTTCTTT; D: NA; J: TRBJ1-1; V: TRBV2; length: 14; size: NA
CDR3: CASSWQEYSPLHF; DNA: TGTGCCAGCAGCTGGCAGGAATATTCACCCCTCCACTTT; D: NA; J: TRBJ1-6; V: TRBV5-6; length: 13; size: NA
CDR3: CASSVGGDSYNEQFF; DNA: TGTGCCAGCAGCGTAGGGGGAGACTCCTACAATGAGCAGTTCTTC; D: NA; J: TRBJ2-1; V: TRBV9; length: 15; size: once
CDR3: CATSRDTAPNPSYNEQFF; DNA: TGTGCCACCAGCAGAGATACGGCACCCAACCCCTCCTACAATGAGCAGTTCTTC; D: NA; J: TRBJ2-1; V: TRBV15; length: 18; size: once
CDR3: CASSFKGQGDGYTF; DNA: TGTGCCAGCAGCTTTAAGGGCCAGGGGGACGGCTACACCTTC; D: TRBD1; J: TRBJ1-2; V: TRBV5-4; length: 14; size: NA
CDR3: CASSSTGWSTEAFF; DNA: TGTGCCAGCAGTTCGACAGGGTGGAGCACTGAAGCTTTCTTT; D: TRBD1; J: TRBJ1-1; V: TRBV6-6; length: 14; size: NA
CDR3: CASSPDTVNTGELFF; DNA: TGTGCCAGCTCACCAGACACGGTTAACACCGGGGAGCTGTTTTTT; D: NA; J: TRBJ2-2; V: TRBV18; length: 15; size: NA
CDR3: CASSPRQNTEAFF; DNA: TGTGCCAGTAGTCCGCGGCAGAACACTGAAGCTTTCTTT; D: NA; J: TRBJ1-1; V: TRBV19; length: 13; size: NA
CDR3: CASRTSGGTDTQYF; DNA: TGTGCCAGCAGAACTAGCGGGGGCACAGATACGCAGTATTTT; D: TRBD2; J: TRBJ2-3; V: TRBV7-9; length: 14; size: NA
CDR3: CASSSGTDYQVEQYF; DNA: TGTGCCAGCAGCTCCGGGACCGACTACCAGGTCGAGCAGTACTTC; D: NA; J: TRBJ2-7; V: TRBV7-8; length: 15; size: NA
CDR3: CASSLTGGFVEQYF; DNA: TGTGCCAGCAGCCTCACAGGGGGATTCGTCGAGCAGTACTTC; D: TRBD1; J: TRBJ2-7; V: TRBV19; length: 14; size: NA
CDR3: CSVERTSGSSYNEQFF; DNA: TGCAGCGTTGAGCGGACTAGCGGTAGCTCCTACAATGAGCAGTTCTTC; D: TRBD2; J: TRBJ2-1; V: TRBV29-1; length: 16; size: NA
CDR3: CASIRNSYNEQFF; DNA: TGTGCCAGCATACGGAACTCCTACAATGAGCAGTTCTTC; D: NA; J: TRBJ2-1; V: TRBV6-1; length: 13; size: NA
CDR3: CASSQVQGPAEAFF; DNA: TGCGCCAGCAGCCAAGTTCAGGGACCCGCAGAAGCTTTCTTT; D: NA; J: TRBJ1-1; V: TRBV4-1; length: 14; size: NA
CDR3: CAWSVDRTGLSYEQYF; DNA: TGTGCCTGGAGTGTAGACAGGACAGGGTTATCATACGAGCAGTACTTC; D: TRBD1; J: TRBJ2-7; V: TRBV30; length: 16; size: NA
CDR3: CATLREGGTEAFF; DNA: TGTGCCACCCTGCGGGAGGGAGGCACTGAAGCTTTCTTT; D: NA; J: TRBJ1-1; V: TRBV27; length: 13; size: NA